A selection of T cell receptor beta chains follows, all from one sample in a study of T cell repertoires in cytomegalovirus infection. TCRdb re-analysed the reads in MiXCR, keeping a single row per CDR3 protein. The table lists under 150,000 distinct CDR3 sequences, roughly a quarter of them singletons. The antigens these receptors bind are not known. The sequencing sample was made of PBMCs, sequenced either directly or after in vitro stimulation (not recorded which). All receptors come from a human donor in good health (CMV status not recorded). Some clones in this sample may be carry-over from other donors' samples. The CDR3 runs from the conserved cysteine through the conserved F or W. A D gene is named only where the DNA matches it firmly. The size entry is marked missing in some rows and otherwise reads once, few, many or a size class.

j_gene | d_gene | v_gene | abundance | CDR3nt | CDR3aa
TRBJ1-2 | . | TRBV7-6 | many | TGTGCCAGCAGCCGCGCCAGGGAGGGTGGCTACACCTTC | CASSRAREGGYTF
TRBJ1-5 | . | TRBV7-2 | . | TGTGCCAGCAGCTTAGGGGGGAGTGGGCACCAGCCCCAGCATTTT | CASSLGGSGHQPQHF
TRBJ1-2 | . | TRBV10-3 | . | TGTGCCATCGCGCAGGGTACCTATCACTATGGCTACACCTTC | CAIAQGTYHYGYTF
TRBJ2-1 | TRBD2 | TRBV14 | . | TGTGCCAGCAGCCAACTCGGACTAGCGGGAGTCAATGAGCAGTTCTTC | CASSQLGLAGVNEQFF
TRBJ2-2 | . | TRBV19 | few | TGTGCCAGTAGCACCGGGACTCTCCCAGGCGGGGAGCTGTTTTTT | CASSTGTLPGGELFF
TRBJ1-2 | TRBD1 | TRBV29-1 | . | TGCAGCGTTGTCGTGGTGCAGGGGGTTCGCCATGGCTACACCTTC | CSVVVVQGVRHGYTF
TRBJ2-7 | . | TRBV12-3/TRBV12-4 | few | TGTGCCAGCAGCAATCGGCAGGGAGAGTACTACGAGCAGTACTTC | CASSNRQGEYYEQYF
TRBJ1-6 | . | TRBV27 | . | TGTGCCAGCAGTTTTCAGCGGGATTCACCCCTCCACTTT | CASSFQRDSPLHF
TRBJ2-5 | . | TRBV28 | . | TGTGCCAGCAGTCCCGGTGATTTAGGAGAGACCCAGTACTTC | CASSPGDLGETQYF
TRBJ2-1 | TRBD2 | TRBV24-1 | once | TGTGCCACCAGTGACGACTGGGAGGGCCAAGGGAATGAGCAGTTCTTC | CATSDDWEGQGNEQFF
TRBJ1-3 | . | TRBV12-3/TRBV12-4 | . | TGTGCCAGCAGTTTGAACAACCGAAACACCATATATTTT | CASSLNNRNTIYF
TRBJ2-5 | . | TRBV7-2 | many | TGTGCCAGCAGCTCAGGACGAGAGACCCAGTACTTC | CASSSGRETQYF
TRBJ1-2 | TRBD1 | TRBV6-6 | . | TGTGCCAGCAGTAAGACAGGGGTAGGAGGCTACACCTTC | CASSKTGVGGYTF
TRBJ2-1 | . | TRBV7-2 | many | TGTGCCAGCAGCTTACGGAGGGCCTCCTACAATGAGCAGTTCTTC | CASSLRRASYNEQFF
TRBJ2-3 | TRBD2 | TRBV5-4 | many | TGTGCCAGCAGCCGTGAGCGGGGTTCCACAGATACGCAGTATTTT | CASSRERGSTDTQYF
TRBJ2-1 | . | TRBV4-1 | . | TGCGCCAGCAGCCAAGCAGAAACCTGGGACAATGAGCAGTTCTTC | CASSQAETWDNEQFF
TRBJ2-2 | . | TRBV6-5 | few | TGTGCCACCTCATTGGGATTCTCCGGGGAGCTGTTTTTT | CATSLGFSGELFF
TRBJ2-7 | . | TRBV5-5 | few | TGTGCCAGCAGCTTAATGGACAGACTATACGAGCAGTACTTC | CASSLMDRLYEQYF
TRBJ1-1 | . | TRBV19 | . | TGTGCCAGTAGGCCGGAGACAGGCAGCATTAGGACTGAAGCTTTCTTT | CASRPETGSIRTEAFF
TRBJ2-2 | . | TRBV6-2/TRBV6-3 | . | TGTACCAGCAGTCCGGGGGGCTACACCGGGGAGCTGTTTTTT | CTSSPGGYTGELFF
TRBJ2-5 | . | TRBV5-1 | . | TGCGCCAGCAGTATCGGAGGGTCCGGGACCGTCAAGACCCAGTACTTC | CASSIGGSGTVKTQYF
TRBJ2-2 | TRBD1 | TRBV7-2 | . | TGTGCCAGCAGCTTGGGACAGTCTACCGGGGAGCTGTTTTTT | CASSLGQSTGELFF
TRBJ2-1 | TRBD2 | TRBV6-1 | . | TGTGCCAGCAGCCCCGGGGGGGCTCGCGGTGAGCAGTTCTTC | CASSPGGARGEQFF
TRBJ2-3 | . | TRBV6-1 | . | TGTGCCAGCAGGCAGCCGACCGGTACGCAGTATTTT | CASRQPTGTQYF
TRBJ2-1 | TRBD1 | TRBV6-5 | . | TGTGCCAGCAGTTACTCGATAGGACAGGGAGTACAGTTCTTC | CASSYSIGQGVQFF
TRBJ2-7 | TRBD2 | TRBV30 | few | TGTGCCTGGAGCCCCCTCGGCGGGACCGGGACTAGAAGTCCCTACGAGCAGTACTTC | CAWSPLGGTGTRSPYEQYF
TRBJ2-5 | TRBD2 | TRBV12-3/TRBV12-4 | many | TGTGCCAGCAGTCAAACTAGCGCAAACGCCCAGTACTTC | CASSQTSANAQYF
TRBJ1-1 | . | TRBV6-2/TRBV6-3 | . | TGTGCCAGCACTCAGCTTGCGGGGGGTAACACTGACGCTTTCTTT | CASTQLAGGNTDAFF
TRBJ2-3 | TRBD2 | TRBV12-3/TRBV12-4 | few | TGTGCCAGCAGTGCCCGGGGGGAGCTCGGTACGCAGTATTTT | CASSARGELGTQYF
TRBJ2-1 | TRBD2 | TRBV19 | once | TGTGCCAGTAGACCGGGACTAGCGGGATGGGGTAGCAATGAGCAGTTCTTC | CASRPGLAGWGSNEQFF
TRBJ1-5 | . | TRBV12-3/TRBV12-4 | . | TGTGCCAGCGGGGGAAGGATTCAGCCCCAGCATTTT | CASGGRIQPQHF
TRBJ2-1 | TRBD2 | TRBV12-5 | . | TGTGCTAGTGGTTTATCCGGACTAGCGGCGGGGAATGAGCAGTTCTTC | CASGLSGLAAGNEQFF
TRBJ1-1 | . | TRBV20-1 | . | TGCAGTGCTAGGGAGGACAGATTCACTGAAGCTTTCTTT | CSAREDRFTEAFF
TRBJ2-3 | TRBD1 | TRBV18 | . | TGTGCCAGCTCAATCGACAGGGCCCGCACAGATACGCAGTATTTT | CASSIDRARTDTQYF
TRBJ2-1 | . | TRBV11-1 | few | TGTGCCAGCAGCTTATATGGCGATGAGCAGTTCTTC | CASSLYGDEQFF